This record covers a single TCR beta chain. Its antigen is not identified. This sample was taken from a study of radiotherapy plus CTLA-4 blockade in lung cancer. Study-level background: Disease control reached approximately 29%, with objective responses in roughly 19%. Study-level results: In blood, TCR clones derived from the tumor expanded after radiotherapy plus ipilimumab. Early blood T cell clone dynamics reportedly forecast response best, with interferon-beta.

This CDR3 comprises 15 residues. Germline CDR1 reads SGHNT; CDR2 reads YYREEE (reference sequence). With V trimmed by 4 bases and J by 11 bases, 12 bases remained unmatched. The table came from immunoSEQ multiplex PCR; TCRdb's copy has only in-frame clones and leaves some out. There are some 52,000 clones in the sample; approximately 79% occur only once, and about 2.9% lies in the top ten. Chemo-refractory metastatic non-small-cell lung cancer patients underwent focal radiation alongside CTLA-4 blockade with ipilimumab. The material was peripheral blood, obtained from a patient treated with radiotherapy plus ipilimumab. This chain connects TRBV5-4 to TRBJ2-5, with 12 bases lining up with TRBD1. This clonotype was obtained from a human donor with non-small cell lung cancer who had a partial response to radiotherapy plus ipilimumab. The CDR3 bases are TGTGCCAGCAGCCTTCCGGGACAGGGGGCGGTTGAGCAGTACTTC. It translates to CASSLPGQGAVEQYF.